Each of the 29 T cell receptor beta chains below was sequenced from the same sample in a study of T cell responses to AZD1222 COVID-19 vaccine (dated by TCRdb to the early 2020s). The time point label corresponds to: baseline before first vaccination. The library was made by the immunoSEQ multiplex PCR assay. TCRdb re-hosts the immuneACCESS table, in-frame sequences only. Its copies lack some clones; in the studies checked, an unresolved V gene accounts for under half of them, and the cause for the rest is not known. The sample table lists tens of thousands of clones, around 87% of them with a count of one. The ten largest make up around 24% of the sample. Specimen: peripheral blood, collected on day 0 of AZD1222 vaccination. Source of these receptors: an adult in good health.

This sequence joins TRBV7-3 and TRBJ1-3; D remains unclear. CDR3 length equals 14 residues. From germline, CDR1 is SGHTA and CDR2 FQGTGA. Trimming pared 0 bases from V and 0 bases from J, leaving 3 bases between. The CDR3: CASSLTGSGNTIYF. CDR3 bases: TGTGCCAGCAGCTTAACCGGCTCTGGAAACACCATATATTTT.

The gene calls are TRBV5-5 and TRBJ1-3; 11 positions match TRBD1. CDR3 length equals 18 residues. With 0 bases clipped from V and 3 bases from J, the junction kept 8 bases outside the gene matches. Germline V gene sequence: CDR1 SGHKS, CDR2 YYEKEE (reference sequence). CDR3: CASSLDWTGGRSGNTIYF. CDR3 coding DNA: TGTGCCAGCAGCTTGGACTGGACAGGGGGCCGGAGTGGAAACACCATATATTTT.

The chain couples TRBV15 to TRBJ1-1; D remains ambiguous. Germline CDR1 reads LNHNV; CDR2 reads YYDKDF (reference sequence). There are 18 residues in the CDR3. Trimming removed 6 bases at V and 7 bases at J, with 30 bases between. CDR3: CATRGDVRASAEKFEAFF. CDR3 nucleotides: TGTGCCACCAGAGGAGACGTAAGGGCCTCCGCTGAAAAGTTTGAAGCTTTCTTT.

The chain couples TRBV3-1 (or the pseudogene TRBV3-2) to TRBJ1-2, with a possible D match to TRBD1 (6 bases). Trimming left V 4 bases short and J 4 bases short, with 16 bases between. CDR3 length: 15 amino acids. Germline values: CDR1 LGHDT, CDR2 YNNKEL (reference sequence). The CDR3 here is CASSPRTGTSYGYTF. CDR3 coding DNA: TGTGCCAGCAGCCCCCGAACTGGGACATCCTATGGCTACACCTTC.

V is TRBV20-1 and J is TRBJ1-4; D gene uncertain. Germline V gives CDR1 DFQATT, CDR2 SNEGSKA (reference sequence). The CDR3 has 13 amino acids. Trimming left V 3 bases short and J 3 bases short, with 8 bases between. The CDR3 protein is CSASLRANEKLFF. The CDR3 nucleotides are TGCAGTGCTAGTTTACGGGCTAATGAAAAACTGTTTTTT.

This clone came up a few times. The rearrangement uses TRBV3-1 (or the pseudogene TRBV3-2) and TRBJ1-2; D gene ambiguous. Germline V gene sequence: CDR1 LGHDT, CDR2 YNNKEL (reference sequence). The V and J ends lost 0 bases and 5 bases respectively, with 13 bases between them. The length of the CDR3 is 15 residues. CDR3 nucleotide sequence: TGTGCCAGCAGCCAAGATCTCGCGCCGCGATATGGCTACACCTTC. Its translation is CASSQDLAPRYGYTF.

The CDR3: CASSPRTARLSYEQYF. CDR3 sequence (DNA): TGCGCCAGCAGCCCGCGGACAGCCAGACTCTCCTACGAGCAGTACTTC. The chain carries TRBV5-1 and TRBJ2-7, with a possible D match to TRBD1 (6 bases). Germline CDR1 reads SGHRS; CDR2 reads YFSETQ. The CDR3 covers 16 residues. The ends were cut back, 4 bases at V and 0 bases at J, with 17 bases in the middle.

The chain has TRBV3-1 (or the pseudogene TRBV3-2) and TRBJ2-3; D remains unclear. The CDR3 runs to 11 residues. Germline V gives CDR1 LGHDT, CDR2 YNNKEL (reference sequence). V was trimmed by 2 bases and J by 3 bases, leaving 0 bases between them. CDR3 nucleotides: TGTGCCAGCAGCCAAACAGATACGCAGTATTTT. Protein sequence: CASSQTDTQYF.

In regard to this clone: Other DNA sequences from this sample encode an identical CDR3 as well. The gene calls are TRBV19 and TRBJ1-3; D uncertain. The V end was cut by 3 bases, the J end by 1 base, with 4 bases between. Germline V gives CDR1 LNHDA, CDR2 SQIVND (reference sequence). The CDR3 extends over 13 amino acids. The CDR3 nucleotides read TGTGCCAGTAGTATTGGATCTGGAAACACCATATATTTT. Encoded protein: CASSIGSGNTIYF.

This clone has only one observation. The chain combines TRBV5-5 with TRBJ2-5; a possible D gene is TRBD2 (5 bases). This CDR3 is built from 16 residues. Trimming shortened V by 0 bases and J by 0 bases, and 12 bases separated the two germline ends. Germline CDR1 is SGHKS and CDR2 is YYEKEE (reference sequence). The CDR3 is CASSLGTLGYQETQYF. The CDR3, as DNA: TGTGCCAGCAGCTTGGGGACTCTCGGGTACCAAGAGACCCAGTACTTC.

This clone was picked up a small number of times. The chain joins TRBV5-5 to TRBJ1-2, with D possibly TRBD1 on 6 matching bases. Germline values: CDR1 SGHKS, CDR2 YYEKEE (reference sequence). The CDR3 contains 15 residues. Trimming took off 8 bases at V and 2 bases at J, with 19 bases between the two ends. CDR3 protein: CASSLTGTSNYGYTF. In DNA, the CDR3 is TGTGCCAGTTCACTTACAGGGACGTCAAACTATGGCTACACCTTC.

This clone appeared a single time. The J gene is TRBJ1-2, the V gene TRBV5-1; D remains ambiguous. The CDR3 contains 15 residues. Germline V CDR1 and CDR2: SGHRS, YFSETQ. V was trimmed by 1 base and J by 6 bases, leaving 16 bases between them. The CDR3 region has the DNA TGCGCCAGCAGCTTGCTGGCAGAACCAACTAATGGCTACACCTTC. Translating gives CASSLLAEPTNGYTF. Complete variable domain (other parts from reference TRBV5-1 and TRBJ1-2): KAGVTQTPRYLIKTRGQQVTLSCSPISGHRSVSWYQQTPGQGLQFLFEYFSETQRNKGNFPGRFSGRQFSNSRSEMNVSTLELGDSALYLCASSLLAEPTNGYTFGSGTRLTVV.

This rearrangement joins TRBV2 to TRBJ1-2; TRBD1 aligns across 7 bases. Trimming removed 5 bases from V and 2 bases from J; junction bases left unmatched: 8. Germline CDR1 SNHLY, CDR2 FYNNEI. There are 15 residues in the CDR3. The DNA for the CDR3 is TGTGCCAGCAGTTTGGGGACAGCAGTGAACTATGGCTACACCTTC. Translated, it gives CASSLGTAVNYGYTF.

The chain uses TRBV5-6 and TRBJ2-7; the D gene is possibly TRBD2 (6 bases). Trimming cost V 7 bases and J 2 bases, with 25 bases left between them. CDR3 length: 17 residues. Germline V gene sequence: CDR1 SGHDT, CDR2 YYEEEE. The CDR3 nucleotides read TGTGCCAGCGGCCACCTATCCCCAGGGAGGTTGACCTACGAGCAGTACTTC. Its translation: CASGHLSPGRLTYEQYF.

The V and J genes are TRBV2 and TRBJ1-1; the D is unclear. CDR1 and CDR2 from the germline V gene are SNHLY and FYNNEI. The CDR3 is 12 residues long. V was cut by 7 bases and J by 7 bases, with 13 bases left in between. CDR3 bases: TGTGCCAGCACTCGTAGCTGGGGTGAAGCTTTCTTT. This encodes CASTRSWGEAFF.

The rearrangement uses TRBV29-1 and TRBJ2-2, with TRBD1 matching over 8 bases. This CDR3 comprises 13 residues. Trimming cost V 7 bases and J 4 bases; bases outside gene matches: 5. Per germline, CDR1 SQVTM and CDR2 ANQGSEA. CDR3 region: CSARTGLTGELFF. The CDR3 DNA is TGCAGCGCTAGGACAGGGCTCACCGGGGAGCTGTTTTTT.

The rearrangement links TRBV6-5 to TRBJ2-7, with D perhaps TRBD1 (5 bases). This CDR3 contains 12 residues. Trimming shortened V by 8 bases and J by 6 bases, and 14 bases separated the two germline ends. Germline assignment: CDR1 MNHEY and CDR2 SVGAGI. This CDR3 is CASWRQGLEQYF. CDR3 coding DNA: TGTGCCAGCTGGCGCCAGGGCCTCGAGCAGTACTTC.

This clone showed up just once. The chain links TRBV4-3 to TRBJ2-1; D is perhaps TRBD1 or TRBD2 (5 bases each). The CDR3 has 15 residues. Trimming removed 0 bases at V and 5 bases at J, with 11 bases between. Germline V CDR1 and CDR2: LGHNA, YSLEER. CDR3 sequence: CASSQETGPHNEQFF. The CDR3, as DNA: TGCGCCAGCAGCCAAGAGACGGGGCCGCACAATGAGCAGTTCTTC.

This clone showed up just once. The chain couples TRBV3-1 (or the pseudogene TRBV3-2) to TRBJ1-2, with no clear D. The CDR3 contains 12 residues. V dropped 8 bases and J dropped 4 bases, with 11 bases sitting between them. Germline V CDR1 and CDR2: LGHDT, YNNKEL (reference sequence). The CDR3 region is CASSISGYGYTF. In DNA, the CDR3 is TGTGCCAGCTCAATCTCCGGCTATGGCTACACCTTC.

The rearrangement uses TRBV11-2 and TRBJ2-7; possible D gene TRBD2, 5 bases. The CDR3 extends over 14 amino acids. In germline, CDR1 is SGHAT, CDR2 FQNNGV. Trimming left V 4 bases short and J 5 bases short, with 15 bases between. The CDR3 region is CASSWLLGADEQYF. CDR3 coding DNA: TGTGCCAGCAGCTGGTTACTAGGTGCCGACGAGCAGTACTTC. Filled out from reference TRBV11-2 and TRBJ2-7, the complete variable domain reads EAGVAQSPRYKIIEKRQSVAFWCNPISGHATLYWYQQILGQGPKLLIQFQNNGVVDDSQLPKDRFSAERLKGVDSTLKIQPAKLEDSAVYLCASSWLLGADEQYFGPGTRLTVT.

The genes are TRBV3-1 (or the pseudogene TRBV3-2) and TRBJ1-1; the match to TRBD1 covers 8 bases. Trimming at V came to 1 base and at J to 4 bases, leaving 11 bases not matched to a gene. The germline gives CDR1 LGHDT, CDR2 YNNKEL (reference sequence). The CDR3 spans 17 residues. The CDR3 reads CASSQGTGRLVGTEAFF. The CDR3 DNA follows: TGTGCCAGCAGCCAAGGGACAGGGAGGTTAGTGGGCACTGAAGCTTTCTTT.

The rearrangement links TRBV30 to TRBJ1-1; D remains ambiguous. CDR3 size: 14 residues. Trimming removed 8 bases at V and 3 bases at J, with 19 bases between. The germline gives CDR1 GTSNPN, CDR2 SVGIG (reference sequence). In nucleotides, the CDR3 is TGTGCCACTGGACCACGGGGTAGGGACACTGAAGCTTTCTTT. Translating gives CATGPRGRDTEAFF.

This chain links TRBV7-9 with TRBJ2-7; 9 positions agree with TRBD1. The germline gives CDR1 SEHNR, CDR2 FQNEAQ (reference sequence). This CDR3 is built from 15 residues. The junction had 11 bases not matched to a gene; V was cut back by 6 bases and J by 5 bases. In DNA form, the CDR3 reads TGTGCCAGCAGTTTACAGGGGGCGCCTTCCAACGAGCAGTACTTC. Protein sequence: CASSLQGAPSNEQYF.

The chain is built from TRBV4-1 and TRBJ2-1, with D hard to call. The germline V gene has CDR1 MGHRA and CDR2 YSYEKL. Trimming cost V 4 bases and J 0 bases, with 13 bases left between them. This CDR3 comprises 16 residues. The CDR3 sequence is CASSLRLTGSYNEQFF. CDR3 nucleotides: TGCGCCAGCAGCCTACGGTTGACCGGCTCCTACAATGAGCAGTTCTTC.

V is TRBV4-2 and J is TRBJ1-4; D ambiguous. V was clipped by 4 bases and J by 4 bases, with 10 bases between them. Germline values: CDR1 LGHNA, CDR2 YNFKEQ. CDR3 length: 14 amino acids. DNA for the CDR3: TGTGCCAGCAGCCGCGACGGAAATAATGAAAAACTGTTTTTT. Translating gives CASSRDGNNEKLFF.

The chain carries TRBV12-3 or TRBV12-4 and TRBJ1-6; D unclear. This CDR3 contains 12 residues. Trimming removed 3 bases at V and 7 bases at J, with 4 bases between. The CDR3 here is CASSLSNSPLHF. The CDR3 DNA is TGTGCCAGCAGTTTGTCCAATTCACCCCTCCACTTT.

The chain employs TRBV10-3 and TRBJ2-2; D might be TRBD1 or TRBD2, each matching 5 bases. The length of the CDR3 is 17 residues. V lost 3 bases to trimming and J lost 3 bases, with 17 bases between them. Germline CDR1 and CDR2: ENHRY and SYGVKD. DNA for the CDR3: TGTGCCATCAGTGACCCTTCGAGGGGTGGGGACACCGGGGAGCTGTTTTTT. It codes for CAISDPSRGGDTGELFF.

Only a few counts were recorded for this clone. V is TRBV7-9 and J is TRBJ1-1; D not certain. The germline V and J ends were trimmed by 6 bases and 5 bases, with 7 bases remaining between them. Germline values: CDR1 SEHNR, CDR2 FQNEAQ (reference sequence). The CDR3 has 11 residues. CDR3 in amino acids: CASSTYTEAFF. Here the CDR3 DNA reads TGTGCCAGCAGTACGTATACTGAAGCTTTCTTT.

The chain recombines TRBV11-2 with TRBJ1-1, with D perhaps matching TRBD1 (5 bases). CDR3 length: 17 residues. The germline CDR1 and CDR2 sequences are SGHAT and FQNNGV. V was cut by 1 base and J by 5 bases, with 20 bases left in between. CDR3 in DNA: TGTGCCAGCAGCTTAGTGGGCCAAAAAAGGGGAAAGACTGAAGCTTTCTTT. Protein: CASSLVGQKRGKTEAFF.